The 7 T cell receptor beta chains listed next were all sequenced from one sample in a study of T cells in localized non-small cell lung cancer. Measured with immunoSEQ multiplex PCR; TCRdb has only the in-frame clones, and not every one. This table holds about 28,000 clones, over 85% found once. The sample in question was peripheral blood, obtained before any cancer treatment. The receptors here all came from a woman aged 18-49 years with stage I lung adenocarcinoma.

The chain employs TRBV6-5 and TRBJ1-1; D gene unclear. Germline-derived CDR1 and CDR2 are MNHEY and SVGAGI. Between the trimmed V and J ends, which lost 8 bases and 1 base, there was a span of 11 bases. There are 13 residues in the CDR3. The CDR3 DNA reads TGTGCCAGCCTTACACAGCGGAACACTGAAGCTTTCTTT. Translation: CASLTQRNTEAFF.

The gene calls are TRBV11-3 and TRBJ2-7; D remains unclear. Trimming stripped 1 base from V and 2 bases from J, with 9 bases between. This CDR3 contains 14 residues. Germline-derived CDR1 and CDR2 are SGHNT and YENEEA. CDR3 residues: CASSLAQSPYEQYF. Written as DNA, the CDR3 is TGTGCCAGCAGCTTAGCACAAAGCCCCTACGAGCAGTACTTC.

In DNA form, the CDR3 reads TGTGCCAGTAAGCAGCAAGCGGGAGTAGCAGAGACCCAGTACTTC. Protein sequence: CASKQQAGVAETQYF. The V call is TRBV19, the J call TRBJ2-5, with 8 bases fitting TRBD2. The ends lost 7 bases at V and 4 bases at J; junction bases unmatched: 11. This CDR3 region has 15 residues. Germline V gene lookup returns CDR1 LNHDA and CDR2 SQIVND (reference sequence).

The chain carries TRBV5-1 and TRBJ1-4; 8 bases match TRBD1. The CDR3 is 20 residues long. Germline values: CDR1 SGHRS, CDR2 YFSETQ. V was clipped by 5 bases and J by 2 bases; unmatched bases: 20. The DNA of the CDR3 is TGCGCCAGCAGACGAGACGCGAGGACAGGGTGGAATTTTACTAATGAAAAACTGTTTTTT. This sequence encodes CASRRDARTGWNFTNEKLFF.

This clone was observed a handful of times. Additional DNA sequences in this sample encode the identical CDR3. This chain joins TRBV6-1 and TRBJ1-3; perhaps TRBD1 as D (5 bases). The CDR3 length is 13 residues. Germline lookup yields CDR1 MNHNS and CDR2 SASEGT. Trimming removed 6 bases from V and 2 bases from J, with 8 bases in between. The CDR3 DNA follows: TGTGCCAGCAGGCAGGGAACTGGAAACACCATATATTTT. Translated, it gives CASRQGTGNTIYF.

The V call is TRBV21-1, the J call TRBJ1-2; the DNA was not compared with TRBD1, the D call given in the table. TRBV21-1 is a known pseudogene. The CDR3 consists of 13 residues. The CDR3 spells CASKITGDYGYTF. The DNA for the CDR3 is TGTGCCAGCAAAATAACAGGGGACTATGGCTACACCTTC.

A single count supports this clone. The CDR3 sequence is CASSQKTGFYEQYF. The DNA of the CDR3 is TGCGCCAGCAGTCAAAAAACAGGGTTCTACGAGCAGTACTTC. The rearrangement joins TRBV23-1 to TRBJ2-7, with D possibly TRBD1 on 6 matching bases. TRBV23-1 is recorded as an ORF, its role being uncertain. V was pared by 2 bases and J by 3 bases, with 11 bases between. The CDR3 length is 14 residues.